The 7 T cell receptor beta chains in this list originate from one sample, sequenced in a study of T cell responses to AZD1222 COVID-19 vaccine. Produced via immunoSEQ multiplex PCR; TCRdb's table is partial and in-frame only. This table holds roughly 140,000 clones, around nine tenths found once. This sample comprised peripheral blood, obtained on day 0 of AZD1222 vaccination. Every receptor here comes from an adult in good health.

The chain couples TRBV19 to TRBJ1-1; 10 bases match TRBD1. V lost 7 bases, J lost 7 bases, and 9 bases stayed unmatched. This CDR3 has 14 amino acids. Germline V lookup: CDR1 LNHDA, CDR2 SQIVND (reference sequence). The CDR3 DNA reads TGTGCCAGTACCGCCGGGACAGGGGTTGGTGAAGCTTTCTTT. Its protein is CASTAGTGVGEAFF.

V and J are TRBV6-5 and TRBJ1-4; 7 bases line up with TRBD1. The trim removed 0 bases at V and 2 bases at J, leaving 0 bases unmatched. Germline CDR1 is MNHEY and CDR2 is SVGAGI. The CDR3 has 15 residues. The chain's CDR3 is CASSYSTGTNEKLFF. CDR3 DNA: TGTGCCAGCAGTTACTCGACAGGGACTAATGAAAAACTGTTTTTT.

The J gene is TRBJ1-1, the V gene TRBV7-3; D gene uncertain. Germline values: CDR1 SGHTA, CDR2 FQGTGA. This CDR3 region has 12 residues. V gave up 5 bases and J gave up 4 bases, with 8 bases separating them. The CDR3 sequence: CASSGGFTEAFF. The DNA of the CDR3 is TGTGCCAGCAGCGGCGGGTTCACTGAAGCTTTCTTT.

The CDR3 nucleotides read TGTGCCAGCAGTATCAGGGGCACTGAAGCTTTCTTT. Translation gives CASSIRGTEAFF. This chain uses TRBV28 with TRBJ1-1, with a weak D call TRBD1 (6 bases). The length of the CDR3 is 12 residues. The V gene lost 5 bases and the J gene lost 4 bases, with 8 bases spanning the gap. Germline lookup yields CDR1 MDHEN and CDR2 SYDVKM.

In this sample, this clone turned up once. This chain joins TRBV14 and TRBJ1-3; D call uncertain. The germline gives CDR1 SGHDN, CDR2 FVKESK. This CDR3 is 14 amino acids long. Trimming took 3 bases from V and 1 from J, leaving 7 bases between them. The CDR3 protein is CASSQFKSGNTIYF. CDR3 in DNA: TGTGCCAGCAGCCAGTTCAAGTCTGGAAACACCATATATTTT.

V is TRBV15 and J is TRBJ1-5, with D possibly matching TRBD1 (5 bases). The germline CDR1 and CDR2 sequences are LNHNV and YYDKDF (reference sequence). CDR3 length equals 13 residues. The ends were cut back, 7 bases at V and 7 bases at J, with 14 bases in the middle. Here the CDR3 reads CATTSGFGQPQHF. Here the CDR3 DNA reads TGTGCCACCACCTCAGGGTTTGGACAGCCCCAGCATTTT.

The J gene is TRBJ2-7, the V gene TRBV12-3 or TRBV12-4; 9 bases are shared with TRBD2. The CDR3 is made up of 13 amino acids. V lost 5 bases to trimming and J lost 4 bases; unmatched junction nucleotides: 3. CDR3 DNA: TGTGCCAGCAGTATGACTAGCGGTTACGAGCAGTACTTC. As protein: CASSMTSGYEQYF.